Shown below are 14 T cell receptor beta chains from a single sample sequenced in a study of blood T cells in healthy people across ages. Primed by a sample-barcoded 5' primer and a J-beta primer mix, a second PCR proceeded for 7 to 11 cycles. TCRdb called the 5' RACE reads again in MiXCR, with one record for every CDR3 protein. The sample yields about 1.5 million distinct CDR3 sequences, less than 45% seen once. Sample: blood. Receptors were obtained from a woman younger than 30 in good health.

This clonotype was found a few times. The chain joins TRBV6-6 to TRBJ1-1, with 9 nucleotides matching TRBD1. The germline CDR1 and CDR2 sequences are MNHNY and SVGAGI (reference sequence). This CDR3 spans 16 amino acids. V gave up 2 bases and J gave up 5 bases; unmatched junction bases: 9. The CDR3 reads CASSYPRTGADTEAFF. In nucleotides, the CDR3 is TGTGCCAGCAGTTACCCGAGGACAGGGGCGGATACTGAAGCTTTCTTT.

In this sample, this clonotype turned up a few times. The J gene is TRBJ1-1, the V gene TRBV5-1; weak D call: TRBD1 (6 bases). The CDR3 is made up of 13 amino acids. Germline V gene data show CDR1 as SGHRS and CDR2 as YFSETQ. Between the trimmed V and J ends, which lost 2 bases and 4 bases, there was a span of 9 bases. Written as DNA, the CDR3 is TGCGCCAGCAGCTTCGGGGGGGCCACTGAAGCTTTCTTT. Its protein is CASSFGGATEAFF.

CDR3 coding DNA: TGTGCCAGCAGTCCCGCCCCAGCCATGGAGACCCAGTACTTC. Translating gives CASSPAPAMETQYF. The chain carries TRBV12-3 or TRBV12-4 and TRBJ2-5; D uncertain. There are 14 residues in the CDR3. The V end was cut by 5 bases, the J end by 5 bases, with 15 bases between.

The chain is built from TRBV3-1 and TRBJ2-1, with D perhaps matching TRBD1 (6 bases). Between the trimmed V and J ends, which lost 5 bases and 3 bases, there was a span of 14 bases. The CDR3 is made up of 15 amino acids. The V gene's germline CDR1 is LGHDT and CDR2 YNNKEL (reference sequence). CDR3 sequence reads: CASSSRPGVYNEQFF. DNA for the CDR3: TGTGCCAGCAGCTCCCGCCCAGGGGTCTACAATGAGCAGTTCTTC.

This chain links TRBV15 with TRBJ1-5; no reliable D call. Germline-derived CDR1 and CDR2 are LNHNV and YYDKDF (reference sequence). Trimming left V 0 bases short and J 5 bases short, with 11 bases between. The CDR3 extends over 15 amino acids. In DNA, the CDR3 is TGTGCCACCAGCAGAGATAAGGAGGGCTATCAGCCCCAGCATTTT. It is translated as CATSRDKEGYQPQHF.

The chain employs TRBV12-3 or TRBV12-4 and TRBJ2-1, with TRBD2 identical over 10 bases. The tail of the sequence fits TRBJ2-7 better, so the J call may be wrong. The CDR3 has 16 amino acids. The CDR3 coding sequence is TGTGCCAGCAGTTATAGCGGGGGGTCTCTCTACAATGAGCAGTACTTC. This encodes CASSYSGGSLYNEQYF.

This clonotype was seen repeatedly, ten times or more. V and J are TRBV3-1 and TRBJ2-3; no definite D call. CDR1 LGHDT and CDR2 YNNKEL come from the germline V gene (reference sequence). Trimming took 1 base from V and 4 from J, leaving 3 bases between them. The CDR3 runs 12 residues. CDR3: CASSQASDTQYF. The CDR3, as DNA: TGTGCCAGCAGCCAAGCCTCAGATACGCAGTATTTT.

This chain links TRBV9 with TRBJ2-1, with TRBD2 matching over 13 bases. CDR1 is SGDLS and CDR2 is YYNGEE in the germline V gene. Losses at the gene ends were 4 bases for V and 4 bases for J; bases not matched to a gene: 5. This CDR3 has 16 residues. The CDR3 nucleotides are TGTGCCAGCAGCCCCGGGACTAGCGGGAAATACAATGAGCAGTTCTTC. Translating gives CASSPGTSGKYNEQFF.

The V and J genes are TRBV11-2 and TRBJ2-6, with 12 bases matching TRBD2. The V gene's germline CDR1 is SGHAT and CDR2 FQNNGV. The CDR3 length is 16 residues. V was clipped by 6 bases and J by 3 bases; unmatched bases: 3. CDR3 sequence (DNA): TGTGCCAGCAGACGGACTAGCGGGGATGGGGCCAACGTCCTGACTTTC. This sequence encodes CASRRTSGDGANVLTF.

The rearrangement joins TRBV21-1 to TRBJ1-4. TRBV21-1 is assigned pseudogene status. The CDR3 is 15 amino acids. This CDR3 reads CASSDWTTTNEKLFF. The CDR3 DNA reads TGTGCCAGCAGCGACTGGACCACAACTAATGAAAAACTGTTTTTT.

This clonotype appeared a few times. The chain carries TRBV7-6 and TRBJ1-2; TRBD1 aligns across 8 bases. The CDR3 is 15 amino acids. V was pared by 4 bases and J by 6 bases, with 10 bases of the junction left unmatched. Germline values: CDR1 SGHVS, CDR2 FNYEAQ. Here the CDR3 reads CASSSPGQDIDGYTF. The CDR3 DNA is TGTGCCAGCAGCTCTCCGGGACAGGACATTGATGGCTACACCTTC.

Details on this clonotype: Mismatch with germline at one junction end may stem from a read error. This chain links TRBV20-1 with TRBJ1-2; D gene unclear. The CDR3 covers 14 residues. In germline, CDR1 is DFQATT, CDR2 SNEGSKA (reference sequence). The CDR3 sequence is CSASIPGSYYGHTF. DNA for the CDR3: TGCAGTGCTAGTATTCCAGGATCATACTATGGCCACACCTTC.

This clonotype was found a few times. This chain connects TRBV18 to TRBJ1-6; D call uncertain. This CDR3 has 16 residues. V was clipped by 2 bases and J by 0 bases, with 8 bases between them. Germline loops: CDR1 KGHSH, CDR2 LQKENI. CDR3 loop: CASSPDTRSYNSPLHF. In nucleotides, the CDR3 is TGTGCCAGCTCACCAGACACCCGCTCCTATAATTCACCCCTCCACTTT.

Comment on this clonotype: Possible read error: a much larger clone is one base away. V is TRBV6-2 or TRBV6-3 and J is TRBJ2-2; D is ambiguous. The CDR3 extends over 12 amino acids. Per germline, CDR1 MNHEY and CDR2 SVGEGT. Trimming shortened V by 7 bases and J by 3 bases, and 6 bases separated the two germline ends. CDR3 amino acids: CASTPYTGELFF. The CDR3 region has the DNA TGTGCCAGCACCCCGTACACCGGGGAGCTGTTTTTT.